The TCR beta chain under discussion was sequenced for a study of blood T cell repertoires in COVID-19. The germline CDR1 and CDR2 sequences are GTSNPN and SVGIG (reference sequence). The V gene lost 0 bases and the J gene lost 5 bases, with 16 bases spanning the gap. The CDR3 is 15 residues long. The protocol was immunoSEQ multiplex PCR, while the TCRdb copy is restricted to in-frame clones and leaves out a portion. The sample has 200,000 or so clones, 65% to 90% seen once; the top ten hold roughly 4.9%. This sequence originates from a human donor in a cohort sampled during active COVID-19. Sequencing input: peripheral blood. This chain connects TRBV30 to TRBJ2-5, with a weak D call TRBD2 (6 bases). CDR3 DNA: TGTGCCTGGAGTGTACAGAGGCGCGGGGTGGAGACCCAGTACTTC. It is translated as CAWSVQRRGVETQYF.